Shown below are 22 T cell receptor beta chains from a single sample sequenced in a study of blood T cells in healthy people across ages. A second PCR, run for roughly 7 to 12 cycles, used a sample-barcoded 5' primer plus a J-beta primer mix. One entry per CDR3 protein, called by TCRdb with MiXCR from the 5' RACE reads. The sample gives 600,000 to 650,000 distinct CDR3 sequences, roughly three fifths of which show up once; 30% to 40% is in the top ten. The sequencing input was blood. The receptors come from a man aged 55-75 years in good health.

The V call is TRBV20-1, the J call TRBJ2-7, with TRBD1 identical over 7 bases. CDR1 and CDR2 (germline): DFQATT, SNEGSKA (reference sequence). Unmatched junction bases numbered 7, after V lost 1 base and J lost 10 bases. There are 12 residues in the CDR3. CDR3 bases: TGCAGTGCTAGAGGTCGACAGGGCGAACAGTACTTC. Protein sequence: CSARGRQGEQYF.

V and J are TRBV18 and TRBJ2-7, with 9 positions matching TRBD2. Judging by the DNA end, TRBJ2-5 fits better; the J call may be wrong. The length of the CDR3 is 15 residues. Germline lookup yields CDR1 KGHSH and CDR2 LQKENI. The DNA for the CDR3 is TGTGCCAGCTCACCATGGACTAGCGCTTCGGAGACCCAGTACTTC. It translates to CASSPWTSASETQYF.

This clonotype has a handful of counts. This sequence joins TRBV29-1 and TRBJ2-4; 7 bases align to TRBD2. V dropped 3 bases and J dropped 6; count of bases not matched to a gene: 8. The germline V gene has CDR1 SQVTM and CDR2 ANQGSEA. This CDR3 comprises 14 residues. The CDR3 bases are TGCAGCGTTGACTCAGGGTGGGGGGGAAACATTCAGTACTTC. This gives the protein CSVDSGWGGNIQYF. Full variable domain (outside the CDR3, taken from reference TRBV29-1 and TRBJ2-4): SAVISQKPSRDICQRGTSLTIQCQVDSQVTMMFWYRQQPGQSLTLIATANQGSEATYESGFVIDKFPISRPNLTFSTLTVSNMSPEDSSIYLCSVDSGWGGNIQYFGAGTRLSVL.

In its sample, this clonotype was seen a few times. The chain joins TRBV5-1 to TRBJ1-2; 10 bases are a match to TRBD1. Germline loops: CDR1 SGHRS, CDR2 YFSETQ. CDR3 length: 15 residues. V lost 2 bases to trimming and J lost 7 bases; unmatched junction nucleotides: 8. CDR3 protein: CASSLMDRGASGYTF. CDR3 DNA sequence: TGCGCCAGCAGCTTAATGGACAGGGGGGCCAGTGGCTACACCTTC.

The genes are TRBV7-8 and TRBJ2-7; D could derive from TRBD1 or TRBD2 (5 bases each). CDR1 is SGHVS and CDR2 is FQNEAQ in the germline V gene. The germline V and J ends were trimmed by 5 bases and 2 bases, with 16 bases remaining between them. This CDR3 is built from 15 residues. The CDR3 sequence: CASSDPRDGAYEQYF. The DNA for the CDR3 is TGTGCCAGCAGCGATCCCCGGGACGGGGCCTACGAGCAGTACTTC.

This clonotype was detected only once. CDR3 sequence: CAISGAASSKDTQYF. CDR3 coding DNA: TGTGCCATCAGCGGGGCTGCTTCGTCAAAAGATACGCAGTATTTT. This sequence joins TRBV10-3 and TRBJ2-3; either TRBD1 or TRBD2 may supply D (5 bases each). V was clipped by 6 bases and J by 5 bases, with 18 bases between them. The germline V gene encodes CDR1 ENHRY and CDR2 SYGVKD. CDR3 length: 15 residues.

This clonotype was recorded only once. One junction end disagrees with the germline gene, perhaps due to a read error. The rearrangement uses TRBV20-1 and TRBJ2-1, with D hard to call. This CDR3 spans 11 amino acids. Germline V gene data show CDR1 as DFQATT and CDR2 as SNEGSKA (reference sequence). The DNA of the CDR3 is TGCGGTGCTAGGGTACTATCTTGGGAGTTCTTC. This sequence encodes CGARVLSWEFF.

The rearrangement joins TRBV18 to TRBJ2-5; 10 nucleotides agree with TRBD1. The J call may be wrong; the DNA end is better matched by TRBJ2-7. This CDR3 is 14 amino acids long. Germline loops: CDR1 KGHSH, CDR2 LQKENI. CDR3 nucleotides: TGTGCCAGCTCACCCGACAGGGGGCCTCACGAGCAGTACTTC. Residues: CASSPDRGPHEQYF.

The J gene is TRBJ1-2, the V gene TRBV6-1; the D is unclear. This CDR3 is 15 amino acids long. Trimming took 4 bases from V and 8 from J, leaving 20 bases between them. From germline, CDR1 is MNHNS and CDR2 SASEGT. The CDR3: CASSVGSAVPGGYTF. The CDR3 DNA is TGTGCCAGCAGTGTAGGGTCTGCCGTTCCAGGCGGCTACACCTTC.

This clonotype appeared a few times. The chain is built from TRBV11-2 and TRBJ2-1, with D possibly TRBD2 on 6 matching bases. Trimming stripped 1 base from V and 9 bases from J, with 7 bases between. The CDR3 sequence is 12 residues long. CDR1 is SGHAT, CDR2 FQNNGV, per germline. The CDR3 protein is CASSLGSGEQFF. The CDR3 nucleotides are TGTGCCAGCAGCTTAGGTAGCGGTGAGCAGTTCTTC.

This clonotype was recorded once. The chain is built from TRBV20-1 and TRBJ2-4, with no clear D. Germline V gene data show CDR1 as DFQATT and CDR2 as SNEGSKA (reference sequence). Trimming stripped 1 base from V and 3 bases from J, with 16 bases between. This CDR3 contains 16 residues. CDR3 DNA sequence: TGCAGTGCTAGAGGTCCCTGGACGACTGGCAAAAACATTCAGTACTTC. Translation gives CSARGPWTTGKNIQYF.

The sample holds a few counts of this clonotype. The V and J genes are TRBV29-1 and TRBJ1-1; a weak D match, TRBD1 (5 bases). The CDR3 runs 14 residues. Germline values: CDR1 SQVTM, CDR2 ANQGSEA. Trimming removed 3 bases from V and 6 bases from J, with 17 bases in between. For the CDR3, the DNA is TGCAGCGTTGACTTGCAGGGCTCCCGGGCTGAAGCTTTCTTT. Translated: CSVDLQGSRAEAFF. Looking up the rest from reference TRBV29-1 and TRBJ1-1 gives the full variable domain: SAVISQKPSRDICQRGTSLTIQCQVDSQVTMMFWYRQQPGQSLTLIATANQGSEATYESGFVIDKFPISRPNLTFSTLTVSNMSPEDSSIYLCSVDLQGSRAEAFFGQGTRLTVV.

At least ten counts were recorded for this clonotype. V gene TRBV4-1 combines with J gene TRBJ1-4, with 7 positions matching TRBD1. With 4 bases clipped from V and 6 bases from J, the junction kept 5 bases outside the gene matches. Germline lookup yields CDR1 MGHRA and CDR2 YSYEKL. This CDR3 is built from 14 residues. As DNA, the CDR3 is TGCGCCAGCAGCCGCGGTACAGGGGATGAAAAACTGTTTTTT. As protein: CASSRGTGDEKLFF.

A single count supports this clonotype. The chain joins TRBV11-2 to TRBJ2-3; 8 positions agree with TRBD1. The V segment lost 4 bases and the J segment 8 bases; nucleotides outside the gene matches: 2. The CDR3 is 12 residues long. In germline, CDR1 is SGHAT, CDR2 FQNNGV. CDR3 in amino acids: CASSSQGATQYF. DNA of the CDR3: TGTGCCAGCAGCTCCCAGGGGGCTACGCAGTATTTT.

This chain joins TRBV5-1 and TRBJ1-4; 7 bases agree with TRBD1. There are 16 residues in the CDR3. The V gene end was trimmed by 4 bases and the J gene end by 7 bases; junction bases not matched to a gene: 13. Germline V gene lookup returns CDR1 SGHRS and CDR2 YFSETQ. Here the CDR3 DNA reads TGCGCCAGCAGCCGAGCCCAAACAGGGGAGAGTGAAAAACTGTTTTTT. Translating it yields CASSRAQTGESEKLFF. Full variable domain (outside the CDR3, taken from reference TRBV5-1 and TRBJ1-4): KAGVTQTPRYLIKTRGQQVTLSCSPISGHRSVSWYQQTPGQGLQFLFEYFSETQRNKGNFPGRFSGRQFSNSRSEMNVSTLELGDSALYLCASSRAQTGESEKLFFGSGTQLSVL.

In its sample, this clonotype was seen a few times. This chain joins TRBV10-3 and TRBJ1-2; 8 nucleotides line up with TRBD1. The CDR3 contains 13 residues. CDR1 ENHRY and CDR2 SYGVKD come from the germline V gene. J lost 7 bases, V lost 5 bases, and 6 bases had no gene match. Here the CDR3 DNA reads TGTGCCATCAGTACTCAGGGGGCAGGTGGCTACACCTTC. Encoded protein: CAISTQGAGGYTF.

This clonotype was counted only a few times. The chain uses TRBV12-3 or TRBV12-4 and TRBJ1-2, with D perhaps matching TRBD1 (6 bases). CDR3 length: 14 residues. Trimming removed 5 bases at V and 4 bases at J, with 14 bases between. CDR3 sequence: CASSLRGQLYGYTF. In DNA, the CDR3 is TGTGCCAGCAGTCTCCGCGGACAGCTCTATGGCTACACCTTC.

This clonotype was detected only a few times. The chain joins TRBV2 to TRBJ2-5; D remains unclear. The germline CDR1 and CDR2 sequences are SNHLY and FYNNEI. The CDR3 consists of 13 residues. V lost 4 bases and J 1 base, leaving 7 bases between the germline ends. The CDR3 bases are TGTGCCAGCAGTGCCAGGACCCAAGAGACCCAGTACTTC. This codes for CASSARTQETQYF.

This clonotype was counted between two and nine times. The chain recombines TRBV3-1 with TRBJ1-6; D unresolved. V was trimmed by 3 bases and J by 16 bases, leaving 10 bases between them. CDR3 size: 11 residues. Per germline, CDR1 LGHDT and CDR2 YNNKEL (reference sequence). The CDR3 here is CASSHGGSLHF. Written as DNA, the CDR3 is TGTGCCAGCAGCCACGGTGGTAGTCTCCACTTT.

The rearrangement uses TRBV12-3 or TRBV12-4 and TRBJ2-3, with D possibly matching TRBD2 (7 bases). The CDR3 runs 14 residues. The CDR3 protein is CAINVGGAGDTQYF. CDR3 sequence (DNA): TGTGCAATCAATGTTGGGGGGGCCGGAGATACGCAGTATTTT.

The table lists this clonotype with a few counts. The rearrangement uses TRBV4-1 and TRBJ2-1; perhaps TRBD1 as D (6 bases). Trimming removed 4 bases at V and 7 bases at J, with 17 bases between. CDR3 size: 15 residues. In germline, CDR1 is MGHRA, CDR2 YSYEKL. DNA for the CDR3: TGCGCCAGCAGCCCCCTCAGGGGCTGGGATAATGAGCAGTTCTTC. Its translation is CASSPLRGWDNEQFF.

This clonotype came up a few times. The chain employs TRBV6-2 or TRBV6-3 and TRBJ2-7; TRBD2 might be the D (5 bases). Trimming stripped 3 bases from V and 3 bases from J, with 9 bases between. Germline lookup yields CDR1 MNHEY and CDR2 SVGEGT. CDR3 length: 13 residues. CDR3 DNA: TGTGCCAGCAGTTATCTAGCCCACTACGAGCAGTACTTC. It codes for CASSYLAHYEQYF.